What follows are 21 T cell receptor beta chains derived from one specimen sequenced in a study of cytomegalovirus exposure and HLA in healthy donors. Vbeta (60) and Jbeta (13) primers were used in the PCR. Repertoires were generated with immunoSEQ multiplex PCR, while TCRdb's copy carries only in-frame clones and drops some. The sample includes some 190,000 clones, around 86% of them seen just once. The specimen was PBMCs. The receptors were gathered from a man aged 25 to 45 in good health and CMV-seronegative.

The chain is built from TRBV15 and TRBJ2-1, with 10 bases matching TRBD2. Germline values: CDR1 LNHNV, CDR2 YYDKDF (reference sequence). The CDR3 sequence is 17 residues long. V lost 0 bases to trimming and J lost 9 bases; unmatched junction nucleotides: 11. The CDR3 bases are TGTGCCACCAGCAGAGATCGGGCTAGCGGGAGATCGGGTGAGCAGTTCTTC. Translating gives CATSRDRASGRSGEQFF.

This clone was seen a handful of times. CDR3 sequence: CASSVTGTVGANVLTF. The CDR3, as DNA: TGTGCCAGCAGCGTAACCGGGACAGTGGGGGCCAACGTCCTGACTTTC. This chain links TRBV7-2 with TRBJ2-6, with 7 bases aligning to TRBD1. The CDR3 totals 16 residues. V lost 5 bases to trimming and J lost 4 bases; unmatched junction nucleotides: 8. Germline CDR1 and CDR2: SGHTA and FQGNSA.

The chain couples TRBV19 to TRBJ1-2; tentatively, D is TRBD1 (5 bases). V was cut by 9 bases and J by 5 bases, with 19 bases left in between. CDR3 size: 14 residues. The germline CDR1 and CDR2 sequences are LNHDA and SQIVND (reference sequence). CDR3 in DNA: TGTGCCAGCGCAACCCCCAGGGAAAATTATGGCTACACCTTC. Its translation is CASATPRENYGYTF. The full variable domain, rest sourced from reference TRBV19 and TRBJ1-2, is DGGITQSPKYLFRKEGQNVTLSCEQNLNHDAMYWYRQDPGQGLRLIYYSQIVNDFQKGDIAEGYSVSREKKESFPLTVTSAQKNPTAFYLCASATPRENYGYTFGSGTRLTVV.

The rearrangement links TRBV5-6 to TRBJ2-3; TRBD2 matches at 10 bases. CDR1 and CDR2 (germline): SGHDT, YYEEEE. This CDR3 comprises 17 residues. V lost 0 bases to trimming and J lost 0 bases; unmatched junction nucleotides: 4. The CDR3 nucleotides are TGTGCCAGCAGCTTGGCCGGACTAGCGGTAAGCACAGATACGCAGTATTTT. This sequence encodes CASSLAGLAVSTDTQYF.

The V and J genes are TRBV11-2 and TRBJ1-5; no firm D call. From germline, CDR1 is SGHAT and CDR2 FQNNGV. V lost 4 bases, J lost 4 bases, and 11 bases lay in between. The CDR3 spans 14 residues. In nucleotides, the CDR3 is TGTGCCAGCAGCTCTGCAGGTACAAATCAGCCCCAGCATTTT. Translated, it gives CASSSAGTNQPQHF.

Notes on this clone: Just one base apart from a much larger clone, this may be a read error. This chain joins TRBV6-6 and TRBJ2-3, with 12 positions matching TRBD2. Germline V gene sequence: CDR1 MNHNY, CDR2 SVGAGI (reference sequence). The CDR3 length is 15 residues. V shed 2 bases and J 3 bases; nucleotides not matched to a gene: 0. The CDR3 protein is CASSYGTSGTDTQYF. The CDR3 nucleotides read TGTGCCAGCAGTTACGGGACTAGCGGGACAGATACGCAGTATTTT.

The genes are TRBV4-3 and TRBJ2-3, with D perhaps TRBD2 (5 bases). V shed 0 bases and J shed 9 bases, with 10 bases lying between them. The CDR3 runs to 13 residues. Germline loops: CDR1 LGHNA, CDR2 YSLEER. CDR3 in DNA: TGCGCCAGCAGCCAAGAGCGGGTAAACACGCAGTATTTT. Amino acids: CASSQERVNTQYF.

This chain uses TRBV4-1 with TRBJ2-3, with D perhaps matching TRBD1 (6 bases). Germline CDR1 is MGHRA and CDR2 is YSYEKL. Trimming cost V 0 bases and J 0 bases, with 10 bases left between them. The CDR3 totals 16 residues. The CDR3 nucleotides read TGCGCCAGCAGCCAAGACAGGGGAATGAGCACAGATACGCAGTATTTT. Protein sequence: CASSQDRGMSTDTQYF.

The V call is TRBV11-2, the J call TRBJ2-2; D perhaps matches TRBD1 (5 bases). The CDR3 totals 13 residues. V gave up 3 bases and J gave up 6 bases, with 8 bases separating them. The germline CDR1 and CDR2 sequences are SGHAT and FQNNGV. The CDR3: CASSFRVAGELFF. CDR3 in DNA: TGTGCCAGCAGCTTCAGGGTGGCCGGGGAGCTGTTTTTT.

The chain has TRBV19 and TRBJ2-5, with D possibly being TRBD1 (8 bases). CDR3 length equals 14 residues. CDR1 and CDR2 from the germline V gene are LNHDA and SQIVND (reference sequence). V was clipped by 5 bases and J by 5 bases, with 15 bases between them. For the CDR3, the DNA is TGTGCCAGTAGTCAACAGGGGGGGGCTGAGACCCAGTACTTC. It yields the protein CASSQQGGAETQYF.

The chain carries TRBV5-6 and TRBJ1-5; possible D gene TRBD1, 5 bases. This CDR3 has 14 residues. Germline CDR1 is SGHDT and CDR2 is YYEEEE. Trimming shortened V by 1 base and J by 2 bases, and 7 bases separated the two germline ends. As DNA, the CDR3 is TGTGCCAGCAGCTTGTTAGGGGGCAATCAGCCCCAGCATTTT. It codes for CASSLLGGNQPQHF.

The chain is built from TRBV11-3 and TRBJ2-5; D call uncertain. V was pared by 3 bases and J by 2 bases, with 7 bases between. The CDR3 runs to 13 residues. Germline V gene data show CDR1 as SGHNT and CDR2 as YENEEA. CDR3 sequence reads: CASSFQDQETQYF. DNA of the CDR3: TGTGCCAGCAGCTTTCAGGATCAAGAGACCCAGTACTTC.

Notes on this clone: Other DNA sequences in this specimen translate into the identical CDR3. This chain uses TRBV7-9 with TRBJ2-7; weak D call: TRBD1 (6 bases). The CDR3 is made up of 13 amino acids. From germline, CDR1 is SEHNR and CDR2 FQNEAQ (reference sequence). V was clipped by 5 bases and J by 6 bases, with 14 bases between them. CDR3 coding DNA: TGTGCCAGCAGCCCAGACAGGACGGGCGAGCAGTACTTC. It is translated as CASSPDRTGEQYF.

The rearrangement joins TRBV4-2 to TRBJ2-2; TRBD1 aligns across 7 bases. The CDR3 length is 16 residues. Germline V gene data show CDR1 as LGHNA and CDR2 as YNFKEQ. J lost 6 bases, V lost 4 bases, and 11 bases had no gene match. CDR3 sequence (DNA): TGTGCCAGCAGCCCTTTGGGGGACAGATCAGCCGGGGAGCTGTTTTTT. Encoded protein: CASSPLGDRSAGELFF.

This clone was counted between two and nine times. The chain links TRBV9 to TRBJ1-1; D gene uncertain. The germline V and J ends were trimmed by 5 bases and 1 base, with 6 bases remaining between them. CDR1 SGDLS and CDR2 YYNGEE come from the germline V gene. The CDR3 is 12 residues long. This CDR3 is CASSRGNTEAFF. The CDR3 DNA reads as TGTGCCAGCAGTCGGGGGAACACTGAAGCTTTCTTT.

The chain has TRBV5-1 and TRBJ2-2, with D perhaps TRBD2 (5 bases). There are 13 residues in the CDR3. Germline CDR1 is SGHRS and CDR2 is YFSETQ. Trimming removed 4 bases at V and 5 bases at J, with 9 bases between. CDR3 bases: TGCGCCAGCAGCGCTGAGGGTACCGGGGAGCTGTTTTTT. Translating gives CASSAEGTGELFF.

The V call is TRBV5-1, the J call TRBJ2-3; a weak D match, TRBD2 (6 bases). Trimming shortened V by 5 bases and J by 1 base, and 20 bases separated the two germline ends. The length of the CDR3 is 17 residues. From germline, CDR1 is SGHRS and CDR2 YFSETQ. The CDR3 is CASRGGYIGGGTDTQYF. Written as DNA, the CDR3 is TGCGCCAGCAGAGGAGGGTATATCGGGGGAGGCACAGATACGCAGTATTTT.

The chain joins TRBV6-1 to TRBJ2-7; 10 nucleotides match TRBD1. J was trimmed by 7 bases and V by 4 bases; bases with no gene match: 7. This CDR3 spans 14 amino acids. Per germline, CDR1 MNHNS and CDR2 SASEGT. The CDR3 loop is CASSARDRGGEQYF. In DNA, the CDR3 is TGTGCCAGCAGTGCCCGGGACAGGGGTGGTGAGCAGTACTTC.

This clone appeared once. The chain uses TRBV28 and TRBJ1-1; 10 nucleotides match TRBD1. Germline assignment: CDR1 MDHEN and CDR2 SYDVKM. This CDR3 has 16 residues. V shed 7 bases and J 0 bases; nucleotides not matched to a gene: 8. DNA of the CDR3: TGTGCCAGCATCTATGGGACAGGGGACATGAACACTGAAGCTTTCTTT. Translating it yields CASIYGTGDMNTEAFF.

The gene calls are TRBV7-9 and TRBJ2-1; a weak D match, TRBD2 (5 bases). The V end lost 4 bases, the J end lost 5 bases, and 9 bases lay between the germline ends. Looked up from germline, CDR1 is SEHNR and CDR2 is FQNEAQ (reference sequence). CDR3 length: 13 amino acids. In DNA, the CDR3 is TGTGCCAGCAGCTCCCTAGCAAACAATGAGCAGTTCTTC. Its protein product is CASSSLANNEQFF.

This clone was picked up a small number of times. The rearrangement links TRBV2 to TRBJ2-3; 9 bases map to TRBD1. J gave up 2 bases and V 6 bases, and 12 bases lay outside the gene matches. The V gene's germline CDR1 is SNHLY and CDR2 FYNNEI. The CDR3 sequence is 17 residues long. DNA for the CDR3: TGTGCCAGCAGGGGCCGTCGGGACAGGGATTACACAGATACGCAGTATTTT. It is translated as CASRGRRDRDYTDTQYF.